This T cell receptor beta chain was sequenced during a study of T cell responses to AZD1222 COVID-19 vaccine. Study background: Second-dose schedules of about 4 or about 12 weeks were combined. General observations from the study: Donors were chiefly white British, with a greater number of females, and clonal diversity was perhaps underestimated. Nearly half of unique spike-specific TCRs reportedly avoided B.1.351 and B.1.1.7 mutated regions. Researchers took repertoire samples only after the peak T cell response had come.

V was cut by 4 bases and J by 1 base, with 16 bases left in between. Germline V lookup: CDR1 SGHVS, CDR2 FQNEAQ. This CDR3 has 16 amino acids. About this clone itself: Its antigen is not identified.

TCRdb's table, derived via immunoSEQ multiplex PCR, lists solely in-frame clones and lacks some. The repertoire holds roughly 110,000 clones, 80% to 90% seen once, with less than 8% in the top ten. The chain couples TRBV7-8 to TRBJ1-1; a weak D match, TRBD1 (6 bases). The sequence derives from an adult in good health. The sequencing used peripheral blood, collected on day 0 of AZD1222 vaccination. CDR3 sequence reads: CASSSRTATPNTEAFF. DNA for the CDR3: TGTGCCAGCAGCTCCCGGACAGCCACACCGAACACTGAAGCTTTCTTT.